This T cell receptor beta chain was obtained from a study of cytomegalovirus exposure and HLA in healthy donors. Study-wide results and limits: A later analysis linked a missense variant in DCLRE1C to the trimming of TCR beta V and J genes.

Looked up from germline, CDR1 is SQVTM and CDR2 is ANQGSEA. V shed 7 bases and J 7 bases; nucleotides not matched to a gene: 5. CDR3 size: 12 residues. Healthy bone marrow donors made up the cohort. A remark on this clone: Its antigen is not known.

It was with 60 Vbeta and 13 Jbeta primers that the PCR ran. Method: immunoSEQ multiplex PCR; TCRdb's copy keeps in-frame clones and lacks some. The sample contains approximately 110,000 clones, roughly 70% of which appear only once. The origin of this receptor is a woman aged 40 to 50 in good health and CMV-seropositive. Sequenced material: PBMCs. This rearrangement joins TRBV29-1 to TRBJ1-4; 8 nucleotides match TRBD1. The CDR3 DNA is TGCAGCGCCACAGGGGGAGGTGAAAAACTGTTTTTT. Its protein is CSATGGGEKLFF.